This paragraph covers one TCR beta chain sequence. Its target is unknown. This sample was included in a study of cytomegalovirus exposure and HLA in healthy donors. Study results and limitations: The study listed under 200 cytomegalovirus-associated TCR beta chains.

The length of the CDR3 is 15 residues. Trimming took 0 bases from V and 6 from J; bases not matched to a gene: 4. Germline V gene lookup returns CDR1 MNHEY and CDR2 SMNVEV (reference sequence). Here immunoSEQ multiplex PCR was the method, and the copy in TCRdb shows in-frame clones only, minus some. The data show about 130,000 clones, just under 85% seen once. The sequenced sample was PBMCs. The J gene is TRBJ2-1, the V gene TRBV27; 8 nucleotides match TRBD2. The clonotype comes from a man aged 30 to 45 in good health and CMV-seropositive. This chain's CDR3 is CASSLSRLAGNEQFF. CDR3 DNA: TGTGCCAGCAGTTTATCACGCCTAGCGGGCAATGAGCAGTTCTTC.